These 20 T cell receptor beta chains were sequenced from one sample in a study of graft-versus-host responses after intestinal transplantation. This table comes from immunoSEQ multiplex PCR, and its TCRdb copy is limited to in-frame clones, with some not included. The sample records just under 30,000 clones, around 80% being singletons. Graft-derived tissue was subjected to processing to liberate intraepithelial and lamina propria lymphocytes. The starting material was ileum tissue, obtained 98 days after intestinal transplantation. The receptors here all came from a human patient who received an intestinal transplant, so some T cells may come from the graft donor.

V is TRBV5-4 and J is TRBJ1-1; 8 positions agree with TRBD1. Germline-derived CDR1 and CDR2 are SGHNT and YYREEE (reference sequence). The CDR3 has 13 residues. Germline trimming cut 3 bases from V and 6 bases from J; bases unmatched to any gene: 4. The CDR3 DNA sequence: TGTGCCAGCAGCTCATTACAGGGGGCTGAAGCTTTCTTT. It is translated as CASSSLQGAEAFF.

The V and J genes are TRBV27 and TRBJ1-5; 8 nucleotides match TRBD1. Germline V gene lookup returns CDR1 MNHEY and CDR2 SMNVEV (reference sequence). V was clipped by 6 bases and J by 4 bases; unmatched bases: 5. This CDR3 is built from 14 residues. In nucleotides, the CDR3 is TGTGCCAGCAGCCGAGGACAGGGAAATCAGCCCCAGCATTTT. It specifies CASSRGQGNQPQHF.

The rearrangement uses TRBV4-1 and TRBJ2-7, with D maybe TRBD2 (6 bases). V shed 4 bases and J shed 2 bases, with 27 bases lying between them. The CDR3 is 19 amino acids. Per germline, CDR1 MGHRA and CDR2 YSYEKL. CDR3: CASSLQKSPWRGETYEQYF. Written as DNA, the CDR3 is TGCGCCAGCAGCCTCCAAAAGTCCCCCTGGAGGGGTGAGACCTACGAGCAGTACTTC.

The chain combines TRBV7-2 with TRBJ2-5; D may be TRBD1 (5 bases). Per germline, CDR1 SGHTA and CDR2 FQGNSA. With 5 bases removed from V and 2 bases from J, the gap between germline ends came to 12 bases. The CDR3 runs to 14 residues. CDR3 in DNA: TGTGCCAGCAGCCCTCAGGGTAGTCAAGAGACCCAGTACTTC. Translating gives CASSPQGSQETQYF.

The V gene is TRBV4-1, the J gene TRBJ1-1; D gene uncertain. Trimming left V 3 bases short and J 1 base short, with 12 bases between. Germline CDR1 MGHRA, CDR2 YSYEKL. This CDR3 comprises 15 residues. CDR3 amino acids: CASSQGGGGNTEAFF. CDR3 coding DNA: TGCGCCAGCAGCCAGGGTGGAGGAGGGAACACTGAAGCTTTCTTT.

This chain uses TRBV7-9 with TRBJ1-2; no clear D. CDR3 length: 10 amino acids. The V gene lost 10 bases and the J gene lost 7 bases, with 10 bases spanning the gap. Germline V gene sequence: CDR1 SEHNR, CDR2 FQNEAQ (reference sequence). Here the CDR3 DNA reads TGTGCCATCTGGTTCGGTGGCTACACCTTC. Translation gives CAIWFGGYTF.

The chain carries TRBV7-7 and TRBJ2-1; the D gene is possibly TRBD2 (6 bases). From germline, CDR1 is SSHAT and CDR2 FNYEAQ (reference sequence). There are 15 residues in the CDR3. Trimming left V 5 bases short and J 3 bases short, with 14 bases between. The CDR3 loop reads CASSRDADYYNEQFF. CDR3 in DNA: TGTGCCAGCAGCCGAGACGCGGACTACTACAATGAGCAGTTCTTC.

V is TRBV10-3 and J is TRBJ1-6; 9 bases fit TRBD1. V shed 2 bases, J shed 8 bases, and the junction held 1 base outside the gene matches. The CDR3 extends over 14 amino acids. Germline lookup yields CDR1 ENHRY and CDR2 SYGVKD. The CDR3: CAISERTGDSPLHF. The DNA for the CDR3 is TGTGCCATCAGTGAGCGGACAGGGGATTCACCCCTCCACTTT.

The J gene is TRBJ2-5, the V gene TRBV7-9; 7 bases fit TRBD1. The V gene's germline CDR1 is SEHNR and CDR2 FQNEAQ (reference sequence). CDR3 length equals 14 residues. The junction had 3 bases not matched to a gene; V was cut back by 1 base and J by 4 bases. The CDR3 sequence: CASSLGGGAETQYF. The CDR3 DNA reads as TGTGCCAGCAGCTTAGGAGGGGGCGCAGAGACCCAGTACTTC.

This clone was detected only a few times. The J gene is TRBJ2-2, the V gene TRBV19; D is unresolved. This CDR3 is built from 12 residues. V lost 5 bases and J 9 bases, leaving 10 bases between the germline ends. Germline loops: CDR1 LNHDA, CDR2 SQIVND (reference sequence). The CDR3: CASSALRRELFF. The CDR3 region has the DNA TGTGCCAGTAGTGCGCTAAGACGGGAGCTGTTTTTT.

The genes are TRBV7-6 and TRBJ2-1; 8 nucleotides agree with TRBD2. V trimming: 5 bases; J trimming: 5 bases; junction bases outside the gene matches: 14. Per germline, CDR1 SGHVS and CDR2 FNYEAQ. The CDR3 runs to 17 residues. The CDR3 protein is CASSLPPGGGANNEQFF. CDR3 bases: TGTGCCAGCAGCCTCCCCCCGGGGGGGGGCGCGAACAATGAGCAGTTCTTC.

The J gene is TRBJ2-7, the V gene TRBV29-1; D not resolved. This CDR3 is 8 amino acids long. Germline V lookup: CDR1 SQVTM, CDR2 ANQGSEA. CDR3 sequence reads: CSRGKQYF. CDR3 coding DNA: TGCAGTCGCGGTAAGCAGTACTTC.

This sequence joins TRBV7-8 and TRBJ2-7; D might be TRBD2 (5 bases). CDR1 is SGHVS, CDR2 FQNEAQ, per germline. There are 12 residues in the CDR3. Between the trimmed V and J ends, which lost 5 bases and 6 bases, there was a span of 11 bases. In DNA form, the CDR3 reads TGTGCCAGCAGCACCCCCCGGGGCGAGCAGTACTTC. It specifies CASSTPRGEQYF.

The chain carries TRBV7-3 and TRBJ2-7; D gene uncertain. CDR3 length equals 16 residues. Germline V lookup: CDR1 SGHTA, CDR2 FQGTGA. V lost 0 bases to trimming and J lost 3 bases, with 15 bases between them. The CDR3 sequence is CASSLTPDGALYEQYF. CDR3 coding DNA: TGTGCCAGCAGCTTAACCCCTGACGGAGCTCTCTACGAGCAGTACTTC.

This chain joins TRBV7-9 and TRBJ2-7, with 7 bases matching TRBD1. CDR3 size: 13 residues. CDR1 is SEHNR and CDR2 is FQNEAQ in the germline V gene (reference sequence). Losses at the gene ends were 5 bases for V and 3 bases for J; bases not matched to a gene: 4. The CDR3 here is CASSQRTGYEQYF. CDR3 nucleotide sequence: TGTGCCAGCAGCCAGAGGACAGGCTACGAGCAGTACTTC. Full variable domain (rest looked up from reference TRBV7-9 and TRBJ2-7): DTGVSQNPRHKITKRGQNVTFRCDPISEHNRLYWYRQTLGQGPEFLTYFQNEAQLEKSRLLSDRFSAERPKGSFSTLEIQRTEQGDSAMYLCASSQRTGYEQYFGPGTRLTVT.

The chain recombines TRBV10-3 with TRBJ2-1; 10 bases fit TRBD2. Trimming at V came to 4 bases and at J to 4 bases, leaving 13 bases not matched to a gene. Germline values: CDR1 ENHRY, CDR2 SYGVKD. This CDR3 region has 18 residues. The DNA of the CDR3 is TGTGCCATCAGTGGCGGGACTAGCGAGGCCCTAATTTACAATGAGCAGTTCTTC. Residues: CAISGGTSEALIYNEQFF.

This clone showed up just a few times. This chain uses TRBV4-1 with TRBJ1-6, with D maybe TRBD1 (5 bases). This CDR3 region has 15 residues. V was cut by 1 base and J by 14 bases, with 18 bases left in between. Germline V gives CDR1 MGHRA, CDR2 YSYEKL. The CDR3 spells CASSQVPGLKGALHF. The DNA for the CDR3 is TGCGCCAGCAGCCAAGTGCCGGGACTGAAGGGAGCCCTCCACTTT.

The V gene is TRBV7-2, the J gene TRBJ1-3, with D unclear. V was shortened by 2 bases and J by 0 bases, with 8 bases between the two germline ends. This CDR3 spans 15 amino acids. The germline CDR1 and CDR2 sequences are SGHTA and FQGNSA. As DNA, the CDR3 is TGTGCCAGCAGCTTATGGACGTTCTCTGGAAACACCATATATTTT. Translation: CASSLWTFSGNTIYF.

The chain is built from TRBV19 and TRBJ1-2; a weak D match, TRBD1 (5 bases). Trimming stripped 5 bases from V and 5 bases from J, with 18 bases between. CDR1 and CDR2 from the germline V gene are LNHDA and SQIVND (reference sequence). This CDR3 spans 15 amino acids. The CDR3 is CASSETPGPRYGYTF. CDR3 bases: TGTGCCAGTAGTGAAACACCGGGACCGAGATATGGCTACACCTTC.

The chain couples TRBV6-4 to TRBJ1-2, with 10 nucleotides matching TRBD1. V dropped 5 bases and J dropped 5; count of bases not matched to a gene: 8. CDR3 size: 15 residues. Germline V CDR1 and CDR2: MRHNA, SNTAGT. The CDR3 protein is CASSPSPDRGYGYTF. The DNA for the CDR3 is TGTGCCAGCAGTCCCTCTCCGGACAGGGGGTATGGCTACACCTTC.